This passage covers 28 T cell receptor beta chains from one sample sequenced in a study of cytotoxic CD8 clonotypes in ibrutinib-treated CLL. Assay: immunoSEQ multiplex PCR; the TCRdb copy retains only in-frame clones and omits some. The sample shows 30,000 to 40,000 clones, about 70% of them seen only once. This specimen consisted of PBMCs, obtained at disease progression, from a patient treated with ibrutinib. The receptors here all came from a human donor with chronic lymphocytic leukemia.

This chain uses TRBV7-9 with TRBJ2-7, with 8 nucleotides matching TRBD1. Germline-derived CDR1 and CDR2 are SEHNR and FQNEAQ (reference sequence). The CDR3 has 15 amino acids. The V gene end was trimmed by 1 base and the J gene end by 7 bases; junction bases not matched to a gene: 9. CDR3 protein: CASSLDWAGGGEQYF. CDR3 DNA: TGTGCCAGCAGCTTAGATTGGGCAGGGGGCGGTGAGCAGTACTTC. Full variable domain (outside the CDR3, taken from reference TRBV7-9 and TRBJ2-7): DTGVSQNPRHKITKRGQNVTFRCDPISEHNRLYWYRQTLGQGPEFLTYFQNEAQLEKSRLLSDRFSAERPKGSFSTLEIQRTEQGDSAMYLCASSLDWAGGGEQYFGPGTRLTVT.

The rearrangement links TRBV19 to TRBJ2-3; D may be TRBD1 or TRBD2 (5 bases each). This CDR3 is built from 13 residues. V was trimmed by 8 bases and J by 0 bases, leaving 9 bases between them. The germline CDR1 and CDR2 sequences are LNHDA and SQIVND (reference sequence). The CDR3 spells CASRGVSTDTQYF. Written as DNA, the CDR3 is TGTGCCAGTCGGGGCGTGAGCACAGATACGCAGTATTTT. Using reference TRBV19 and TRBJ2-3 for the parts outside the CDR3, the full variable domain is DGGITQSPKYLFRKEGQNVTLSCEQNLNHDAMYWYRQDPGQGLRLIYYSQIVNDFQKGDIAEGYSVSREKKESFPLTVTSAQKNPTAFYLCASRGVSTDTQYFGPGTRLTVL.

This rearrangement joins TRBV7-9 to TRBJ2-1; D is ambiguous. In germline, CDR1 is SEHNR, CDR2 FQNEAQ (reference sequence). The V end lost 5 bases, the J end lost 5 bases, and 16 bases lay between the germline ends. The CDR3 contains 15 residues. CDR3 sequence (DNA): TGTGCCAGCAGCCAACGGGCAGTTTCTAACAATGAGCAGTTCTTC. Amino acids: CASSQRAVSNNEQFF. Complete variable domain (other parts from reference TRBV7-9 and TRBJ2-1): DTGVSQNPRHKITKRGQNVTFRCDPISEHNRLYWYRQTLGQGPEFLTYFQNEAQLEKSRLLSDRFSAERPKGSFSTLEIQRTEQGDSAMYLCASSQRAVSNNEQFFGPGTRLTVL.

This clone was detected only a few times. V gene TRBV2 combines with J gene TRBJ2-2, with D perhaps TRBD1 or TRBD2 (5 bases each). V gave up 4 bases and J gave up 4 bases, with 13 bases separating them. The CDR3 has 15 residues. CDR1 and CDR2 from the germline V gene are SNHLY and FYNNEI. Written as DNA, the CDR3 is TGTGCCAGCAGTGCCGGGACCGTTGGCACCGGGGAGCTGTTTTTT. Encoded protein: CASSAGTVGTGELFF.

The CDR3 DNA reads TGTGCCAGCAGTAGTAAGGGCACCACCTCCTACAATGAGCAGTTCTTC. Translating it yields CASSSKGTTSYNEQFF. The J gene is TRBJ2-1, the V gene TRBV25-1; no clear D gene. The germline CDR1 and CDR2 sequences are MGHDK and SYGVNS. V dropped 5 bases and J dropped 0 bases, with 14 bases sitting between them. The CDR3 length is 16 residues. Drawing the rest from reference TRBV25-1 and TRBJ2-1, the complete variable domain is EADIYQTPRYLVIGTGKKITLECSQTMGHDKMYWYQQDPGMELHLIHYSYGVNSTEKGDLSSESTVSRIRTEHFPLTLESARPSHTSQYLCASSSKGTTSYNEQFFGPGTRLTVL.

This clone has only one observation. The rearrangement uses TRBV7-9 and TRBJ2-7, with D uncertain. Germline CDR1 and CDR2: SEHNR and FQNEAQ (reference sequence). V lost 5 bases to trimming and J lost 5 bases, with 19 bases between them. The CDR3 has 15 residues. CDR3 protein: CASSAGPPHRNEQYF. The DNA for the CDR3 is TGTGCCAGCAGCGCCGGACCTCCCCATCGAAACGAGCAGTACTTC.

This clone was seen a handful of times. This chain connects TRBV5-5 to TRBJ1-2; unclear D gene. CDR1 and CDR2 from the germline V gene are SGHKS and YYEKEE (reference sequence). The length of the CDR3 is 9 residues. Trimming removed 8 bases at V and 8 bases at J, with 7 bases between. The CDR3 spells CARNPGYTF. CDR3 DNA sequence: TGTGCCAGAAATCCGGGCTACACCTTC. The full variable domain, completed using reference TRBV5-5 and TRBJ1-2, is DAGVTQSPTHLIKTRGQQVTLRCSPISGHKSVSWYQQVLGQGPQFIFQYYEKEERGRGNFPDRFSARQFPNYSSELNVNALLLGDSALYLCARNPGYTFGSGTRLTVV.

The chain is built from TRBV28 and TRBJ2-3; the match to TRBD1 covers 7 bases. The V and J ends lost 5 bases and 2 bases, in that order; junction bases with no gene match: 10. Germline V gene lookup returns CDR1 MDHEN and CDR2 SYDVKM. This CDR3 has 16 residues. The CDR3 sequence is CASSLTGAGDTDTQYF. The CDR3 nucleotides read TGTGCCAGCAGTCTCACAGGGGCTGGTGACACAGATACGCAGTATTTT.

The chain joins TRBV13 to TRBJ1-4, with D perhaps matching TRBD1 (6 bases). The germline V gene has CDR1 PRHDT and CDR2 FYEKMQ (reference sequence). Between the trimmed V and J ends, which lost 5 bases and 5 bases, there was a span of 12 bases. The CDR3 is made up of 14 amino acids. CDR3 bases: TGTGCCAGCAGCATCCGGGACACGAATGAAAAACTGTTTTTT. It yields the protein CASSIRDTNEKLFF.

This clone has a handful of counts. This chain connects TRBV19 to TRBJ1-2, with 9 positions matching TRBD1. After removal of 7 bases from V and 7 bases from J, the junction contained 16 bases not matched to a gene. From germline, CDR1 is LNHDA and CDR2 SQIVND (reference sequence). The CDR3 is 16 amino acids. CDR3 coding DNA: TGTGCCAGTAACGACCTATACGCGGGACAGGGTCGTGGCTACACCTTC. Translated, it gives CASNDLYAGQGRGYTF.

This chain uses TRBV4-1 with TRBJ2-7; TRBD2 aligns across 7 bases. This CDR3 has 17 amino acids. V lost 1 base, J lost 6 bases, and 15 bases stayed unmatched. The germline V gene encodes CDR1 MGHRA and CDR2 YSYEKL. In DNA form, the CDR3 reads TGCGCCAGCAGCCAAGGCCGCTCCCGGGGACTAACTTTCGAGCAGTACTTC. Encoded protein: CASSQGRSRGLTFEQYF.

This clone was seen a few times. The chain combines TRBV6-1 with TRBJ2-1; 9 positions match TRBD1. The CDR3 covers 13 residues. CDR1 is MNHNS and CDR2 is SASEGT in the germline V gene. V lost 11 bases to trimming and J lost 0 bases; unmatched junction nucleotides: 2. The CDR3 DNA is TGTGCCGGACAGGGGCCCTCCTACAATGAGCAGTTCTTC. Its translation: CAGQGPSYNEQFF.

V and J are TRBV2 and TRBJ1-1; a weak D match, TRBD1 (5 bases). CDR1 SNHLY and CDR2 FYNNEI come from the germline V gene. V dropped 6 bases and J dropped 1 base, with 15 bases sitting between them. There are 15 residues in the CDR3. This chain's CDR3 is CASRTLQTGNTEAFF. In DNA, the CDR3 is TGTGCCAGCAGGACCCTACAAACAGGGAACACTGAAGCTTTCTTT. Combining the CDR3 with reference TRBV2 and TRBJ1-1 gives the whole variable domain EPEVTQTPSHQVTQMGQEVILRCVPISNHLYFYWYRQILGQKVEFLVSFYNNEISEKSEIFDDQFSVERPDGSNFTLKIRSTKLEDSAMYFCASRTLQTGNTEAFFGQGTRLTVV.

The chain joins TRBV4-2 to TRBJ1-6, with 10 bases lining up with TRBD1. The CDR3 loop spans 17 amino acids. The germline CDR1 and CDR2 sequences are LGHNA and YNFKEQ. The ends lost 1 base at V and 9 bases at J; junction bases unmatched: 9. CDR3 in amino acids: CASSQATSGQGPSPLHF. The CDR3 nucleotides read TGTGCCAGCAGCCAAGCTACATCGGGACAGGGGCCTTCACCCCTCCACTTT.

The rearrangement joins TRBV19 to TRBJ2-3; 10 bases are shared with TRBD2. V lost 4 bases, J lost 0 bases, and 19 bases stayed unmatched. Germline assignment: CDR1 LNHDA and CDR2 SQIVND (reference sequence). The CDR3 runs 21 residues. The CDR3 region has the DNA TGTGCCAGTAGTAGACCCCCCAGCGGGAGGGCCGGAGATGATAGCACAGATACGCAGTATTTT. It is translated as CASSRPPSGRAGDDSTDTQYF.

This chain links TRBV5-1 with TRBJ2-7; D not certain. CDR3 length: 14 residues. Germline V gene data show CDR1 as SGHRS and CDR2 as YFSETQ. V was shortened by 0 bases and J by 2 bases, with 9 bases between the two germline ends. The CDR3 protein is CASSLDTGTYEQYF. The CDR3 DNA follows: TGCGCCAGCAGCTTGGACACCGGAACCTACGAGCAGTACTTC.

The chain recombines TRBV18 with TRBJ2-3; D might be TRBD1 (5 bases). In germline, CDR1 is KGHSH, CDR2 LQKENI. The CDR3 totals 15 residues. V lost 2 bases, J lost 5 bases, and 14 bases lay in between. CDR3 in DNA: TGTGCCAGCTCACCATCACAGGTTCTGGGAGATACGCAGTATTTT. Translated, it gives CASSPSQVLGDTQYF. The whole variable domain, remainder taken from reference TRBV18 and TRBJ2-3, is NAGVMQNPRHLVRRRGQEARLRCSPMKGHSHVYWYRQLPEEGLKFMVYLQKENIIDESGMPKERFSAEFPKEGPSILRIQQVVRGDSAAYFCASSPSQVLGDTQYFGPGTRLTVL.

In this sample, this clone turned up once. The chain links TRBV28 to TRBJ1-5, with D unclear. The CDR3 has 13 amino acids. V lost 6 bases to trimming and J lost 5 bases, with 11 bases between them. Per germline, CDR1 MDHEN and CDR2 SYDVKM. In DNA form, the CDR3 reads TGTGCCAGCAGGCGGCCCGGGGATCAGCCCCAGCATTTT. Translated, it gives CASRRPGDQPQHF. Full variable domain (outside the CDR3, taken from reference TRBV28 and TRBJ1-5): DVKVTQSSRYLVKRTGEKVFLECVQDMDHENMFWYRQDPGLGLRLIYFSYDVKMKEKGDIPEGYSVSREKKERFSLILESASTNQTSMYLCASRRPGDQPQHFGDGTRLSIL.

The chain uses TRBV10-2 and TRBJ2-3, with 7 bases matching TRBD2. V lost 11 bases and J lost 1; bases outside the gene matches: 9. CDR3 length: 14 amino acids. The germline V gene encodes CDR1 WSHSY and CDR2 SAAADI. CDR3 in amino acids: CAGAGVGGTDTQYF. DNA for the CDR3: TGCGCCGGGGCGGGGGTTGGAGGCACAGATACGCAGTATTTT.

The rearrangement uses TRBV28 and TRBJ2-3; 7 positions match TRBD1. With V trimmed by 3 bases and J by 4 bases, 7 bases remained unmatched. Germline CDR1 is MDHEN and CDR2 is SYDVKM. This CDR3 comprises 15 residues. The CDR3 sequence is CASSFKGQRADTQYF. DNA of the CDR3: TGTGCCAGCAGTTTTAAGGGACAGAGGGCAGATACGCAGTATTTT.

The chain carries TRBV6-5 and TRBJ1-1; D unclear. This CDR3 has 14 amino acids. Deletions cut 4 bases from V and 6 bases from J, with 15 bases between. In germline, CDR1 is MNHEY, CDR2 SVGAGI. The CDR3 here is CASSSSGRRAEAFF. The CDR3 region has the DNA TGTGCCAGCAGTTCCTCCGGGAGGCGGGCTGAAGCTTTCTTT.

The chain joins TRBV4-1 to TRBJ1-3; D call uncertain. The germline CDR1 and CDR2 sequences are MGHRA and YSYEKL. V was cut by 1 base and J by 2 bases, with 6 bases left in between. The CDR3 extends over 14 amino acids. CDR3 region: CASSQVYTGNTIYF. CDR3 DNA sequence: TGCGCCAGCAGCCAAGTCTACACTGGAAACACCATATATTTT.

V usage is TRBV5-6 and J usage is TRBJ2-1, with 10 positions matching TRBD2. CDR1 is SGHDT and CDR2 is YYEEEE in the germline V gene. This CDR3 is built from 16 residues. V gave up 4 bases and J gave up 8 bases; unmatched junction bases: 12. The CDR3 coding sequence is TGTGCCAGCAGCCCTGGAGGCCTAGCGGGAGACGATGAGCAGTTCTTC. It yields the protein CASSPGGLAGDDEQFF.

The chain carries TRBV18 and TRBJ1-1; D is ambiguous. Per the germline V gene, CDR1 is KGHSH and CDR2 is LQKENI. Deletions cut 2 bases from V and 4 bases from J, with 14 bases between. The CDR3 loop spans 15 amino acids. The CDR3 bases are TGTGCCAGCTCACCAGAGGACGATCCGGGCACTGAAGCTTTCTTT. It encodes CASSPEDDPGTEAFF.

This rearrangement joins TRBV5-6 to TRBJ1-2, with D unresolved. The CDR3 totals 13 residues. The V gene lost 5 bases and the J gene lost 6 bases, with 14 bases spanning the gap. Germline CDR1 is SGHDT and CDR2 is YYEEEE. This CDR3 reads CASRQLGDNGYTF. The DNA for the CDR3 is TGTGCCAGCAGACAGCTGGGAGATAATGGCTACACCTTC. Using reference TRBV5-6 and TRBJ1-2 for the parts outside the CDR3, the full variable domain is DAGVTQSPTHLIKTRGQQVTLRCSPKSGHDTVSWYQQALGQGPQFIFQYYEEEERQRGNFPDRFSGHQFPNYSSELNVNALLLGDSALYLCASRQLGDNGYTFGSGTRLTVV.

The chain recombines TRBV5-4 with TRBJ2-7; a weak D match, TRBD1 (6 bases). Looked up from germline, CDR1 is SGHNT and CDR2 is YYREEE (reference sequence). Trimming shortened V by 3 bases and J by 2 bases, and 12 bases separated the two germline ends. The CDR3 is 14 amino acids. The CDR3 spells CASSYLDSAYEQYF. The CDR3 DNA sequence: TGTGCCAGCAGCTATCTGGACAGTGCCTACGAGCAGTACTTC.

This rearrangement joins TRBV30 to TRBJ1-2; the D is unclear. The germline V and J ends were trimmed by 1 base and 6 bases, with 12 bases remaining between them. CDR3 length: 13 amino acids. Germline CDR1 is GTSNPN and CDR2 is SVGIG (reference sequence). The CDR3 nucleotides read TGTGCCTGGAGTGCGGGCAGAAGGGATGGCTACACCTTC. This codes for CAWSAGRRDGYTF.

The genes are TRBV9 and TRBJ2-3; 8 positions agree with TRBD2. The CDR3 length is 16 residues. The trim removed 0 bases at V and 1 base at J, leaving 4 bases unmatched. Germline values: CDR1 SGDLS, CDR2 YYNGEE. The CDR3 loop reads CASSVGALAGTDTQYF. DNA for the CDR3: TGTGCCAGCAGCGTAGGGGCACTAGCGGGCACAGATACGCAGTATTTT.